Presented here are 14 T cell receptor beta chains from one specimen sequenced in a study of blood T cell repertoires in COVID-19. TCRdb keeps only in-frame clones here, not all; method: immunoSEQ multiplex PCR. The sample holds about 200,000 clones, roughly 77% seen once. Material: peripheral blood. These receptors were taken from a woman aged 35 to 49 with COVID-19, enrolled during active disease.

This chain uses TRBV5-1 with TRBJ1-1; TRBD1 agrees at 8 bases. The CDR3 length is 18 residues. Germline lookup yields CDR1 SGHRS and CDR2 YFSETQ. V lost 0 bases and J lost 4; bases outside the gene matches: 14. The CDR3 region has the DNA TGCGCCAGCAGCTTGGCGATGGGTGGGACAGGTGTGTTCACTGAAGCTTTCTTT. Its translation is CASSLAMGGTGVFTEAFF.

The CDR3 is CASSRQGGAGANVLTF. The CDR3, as DNA: TGTGCCAGCAGCCGACAGGGAGGAGCGGGGGCCAACGTCCTGACTTTC. V is TRBV7-3 and J is TRBJ2-6, with D possibly being TRBD1 (7 bases). Trimming stripped 5 bases from V and 4 bases from J, with 15 bases between. The germline V gene has CDR1 SGHTA and CDR2 FQGTGA. The CDR3 contains 16 residues.

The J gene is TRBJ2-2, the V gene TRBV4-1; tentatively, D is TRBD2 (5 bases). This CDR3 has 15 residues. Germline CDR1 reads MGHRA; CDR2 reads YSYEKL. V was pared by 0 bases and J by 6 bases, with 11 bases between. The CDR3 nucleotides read TGCGCCAGCAGCCAAGATCATGGTAGCGCCGGGGAGCTGTTTTTT. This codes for CASSQDHGSAGELFF.

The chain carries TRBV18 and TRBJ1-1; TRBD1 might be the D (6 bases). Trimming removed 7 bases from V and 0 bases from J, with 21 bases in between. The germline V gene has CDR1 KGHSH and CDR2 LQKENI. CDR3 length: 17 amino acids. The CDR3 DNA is TGTGCCAGCTTCCCAGCACAGGGAGGGATTCTGAACACTGAAGCTTTCTTT. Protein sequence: CASFPAQGGILNTEAFF.

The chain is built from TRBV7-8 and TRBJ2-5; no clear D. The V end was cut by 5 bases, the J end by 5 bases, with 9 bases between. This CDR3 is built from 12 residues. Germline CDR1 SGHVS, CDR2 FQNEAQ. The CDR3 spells CASSLAVETQYF. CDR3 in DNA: TGTGCCAGCAGCCTGGCGGTGGAGACCCAGTACTTC.

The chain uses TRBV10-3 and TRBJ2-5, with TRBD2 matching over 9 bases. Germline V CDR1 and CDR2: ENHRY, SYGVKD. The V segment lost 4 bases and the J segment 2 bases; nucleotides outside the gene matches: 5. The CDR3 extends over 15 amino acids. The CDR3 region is CAISGDSGGQETQYF. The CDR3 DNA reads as TGTGCCATCAGTGGTGATAGCGGGGGACAAGAGACCCAGTACTTC.

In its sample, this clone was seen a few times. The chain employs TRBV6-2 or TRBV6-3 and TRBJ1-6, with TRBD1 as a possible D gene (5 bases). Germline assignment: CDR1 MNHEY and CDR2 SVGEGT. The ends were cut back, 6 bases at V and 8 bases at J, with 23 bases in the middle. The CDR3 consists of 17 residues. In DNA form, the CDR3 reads TGTGCCAGCAGCCATCGTGTGACGAAGGGGCTAGATTCACCCCTCCACTTT. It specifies CASSHRVTKGLDSPLHF.

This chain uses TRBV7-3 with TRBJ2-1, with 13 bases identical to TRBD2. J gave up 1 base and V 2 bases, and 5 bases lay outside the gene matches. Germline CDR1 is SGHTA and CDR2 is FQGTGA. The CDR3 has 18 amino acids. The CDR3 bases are TGTGCCAGCAGCTTATCCCGGGGACTAGCGGGGTCCTACAATGAGCAGTTCTTC. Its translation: CASSLSRGLAGSYNEQFF.

The CDR3 DNA sequence: TGTGCCAGCAGCGCCGGACCACAGGGATCAAGAAGCAATGAGCAGTTCTTC. Its translation is CASSAGPQGSRSNEQFF. V usage is TRBV7-3 and J usage is TRBJ2-1; D is possibly TRBD1 (6 bases). Trimming removed 5 bases from V and 6 bases from J, with 23 bases in between. The CDR3 has 17 residues. The germline CDR1 and CDR2 sequences are SGHTA and FQGTGA.

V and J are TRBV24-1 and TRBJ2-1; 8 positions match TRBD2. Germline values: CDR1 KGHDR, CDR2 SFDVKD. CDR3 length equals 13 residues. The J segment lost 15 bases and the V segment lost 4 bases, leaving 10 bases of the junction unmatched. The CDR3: CATSDPIGGEVFF. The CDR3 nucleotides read TGTGCCACCAGTGACCCTATCGGGGGGGAGGTGTTCTTC.

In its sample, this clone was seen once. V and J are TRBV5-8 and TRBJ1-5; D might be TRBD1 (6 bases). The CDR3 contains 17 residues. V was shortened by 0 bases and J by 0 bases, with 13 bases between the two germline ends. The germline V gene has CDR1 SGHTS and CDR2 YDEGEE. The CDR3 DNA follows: TGTGCCAGCAGCTTGGAGTACGGGACACATAGCAATCAGCCCCAGCATTTT. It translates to CASSLEYGTHSNQPQHF.

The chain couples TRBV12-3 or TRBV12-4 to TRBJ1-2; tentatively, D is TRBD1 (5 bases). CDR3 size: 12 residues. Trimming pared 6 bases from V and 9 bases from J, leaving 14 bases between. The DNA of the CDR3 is TGTGCCAGCAGGACGGGGGTAGAAAGCTACACCTTC. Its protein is CASRTGVESYTF.

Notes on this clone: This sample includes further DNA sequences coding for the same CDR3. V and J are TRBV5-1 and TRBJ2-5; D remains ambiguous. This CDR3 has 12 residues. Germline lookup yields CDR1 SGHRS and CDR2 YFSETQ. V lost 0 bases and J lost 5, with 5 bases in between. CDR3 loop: CASSLARETQYF. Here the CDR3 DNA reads TGCGCCAGCAGCTTGGCTAGGGAGACCCAGTACTTC.

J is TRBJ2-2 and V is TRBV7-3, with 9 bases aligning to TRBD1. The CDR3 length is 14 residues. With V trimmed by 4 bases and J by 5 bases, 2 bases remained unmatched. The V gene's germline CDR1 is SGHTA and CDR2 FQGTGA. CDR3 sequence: CASSWTGETGELFF. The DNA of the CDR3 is TGTGCCAGCAGCTGGACAGGGGAAACCGGGGAGCTGTTTTTT.